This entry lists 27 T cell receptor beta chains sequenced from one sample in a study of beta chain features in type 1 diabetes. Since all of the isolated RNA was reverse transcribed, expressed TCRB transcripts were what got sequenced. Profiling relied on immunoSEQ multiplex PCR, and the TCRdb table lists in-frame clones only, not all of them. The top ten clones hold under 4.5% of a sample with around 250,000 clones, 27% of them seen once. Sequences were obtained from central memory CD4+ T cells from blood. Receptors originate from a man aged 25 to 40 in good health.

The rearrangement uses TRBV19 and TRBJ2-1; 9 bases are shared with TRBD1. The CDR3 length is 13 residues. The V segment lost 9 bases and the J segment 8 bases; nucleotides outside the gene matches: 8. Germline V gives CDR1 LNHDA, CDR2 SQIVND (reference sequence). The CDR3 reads CASRQGGTHEQFF. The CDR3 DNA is TGTGCCAGCAGACAGGGGGGCACCCATGAGCAGTTCTTC.

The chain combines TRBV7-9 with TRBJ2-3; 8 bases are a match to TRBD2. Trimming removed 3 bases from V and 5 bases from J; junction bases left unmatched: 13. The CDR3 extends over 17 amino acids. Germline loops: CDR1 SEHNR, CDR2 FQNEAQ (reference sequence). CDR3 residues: CASSFLTLQRGGDTQYF. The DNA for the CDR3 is TGTGCCAGCAGCTTCCTCACCCTCCAACGGGGGGGAGATACGCAGTATTTT.

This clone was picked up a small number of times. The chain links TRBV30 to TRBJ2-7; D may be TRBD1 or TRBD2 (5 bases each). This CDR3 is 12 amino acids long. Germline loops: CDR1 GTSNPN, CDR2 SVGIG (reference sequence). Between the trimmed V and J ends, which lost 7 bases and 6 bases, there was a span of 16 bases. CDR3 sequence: CASTSWGFEQYF. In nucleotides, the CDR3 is TGTGCCTCTACTTCGTGGGGGTTCGAGCAGTACTTC.

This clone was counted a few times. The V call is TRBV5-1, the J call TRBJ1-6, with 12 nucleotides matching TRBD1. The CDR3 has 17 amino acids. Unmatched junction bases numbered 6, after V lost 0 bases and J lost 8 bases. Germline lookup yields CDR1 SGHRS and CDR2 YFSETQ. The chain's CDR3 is CASSLEGTGGRDSPLHF. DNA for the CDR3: TGCGCCAGCAGCTTGGAAGGGACAGGGGGCCGGGATTCACCCCTCCACTTT.

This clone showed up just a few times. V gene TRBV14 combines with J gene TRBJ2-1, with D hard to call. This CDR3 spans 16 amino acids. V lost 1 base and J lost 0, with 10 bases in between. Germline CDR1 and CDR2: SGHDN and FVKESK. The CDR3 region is CASSQGQASSYNEQFF. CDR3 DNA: TGTGCCAGCAGCCAAGGGCAGGCAAGCTCCTACAATGAGCAGTTCTTC. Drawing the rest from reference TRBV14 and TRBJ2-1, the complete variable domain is EAGVTQFPSHSVIEKGQTVTLRCDPISGHDNLYWYRRVMGKEIKFLLHFVKESKQDESGMPNNRFLAERTGGTYSTLKVQPAELEDSGVYFCASSQGQASSYNEQFFGPGTRLTVL.

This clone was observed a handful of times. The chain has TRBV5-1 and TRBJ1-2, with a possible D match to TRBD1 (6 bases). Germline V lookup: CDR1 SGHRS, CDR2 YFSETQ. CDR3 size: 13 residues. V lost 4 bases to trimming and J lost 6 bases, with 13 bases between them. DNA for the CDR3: TGCGCCAGCAGCCCCTCGGACAGCGATGGCTACACCTTC. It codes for CASSPSDSDGYTF.

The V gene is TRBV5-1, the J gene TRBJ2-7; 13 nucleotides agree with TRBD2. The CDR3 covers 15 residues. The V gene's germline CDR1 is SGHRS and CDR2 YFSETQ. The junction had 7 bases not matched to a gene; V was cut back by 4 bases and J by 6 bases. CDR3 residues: CASSVGTSGALEQYF. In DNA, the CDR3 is TGCGCCAGCAGCGTCGGGACTAGCGGGGCCCTCGAGCAGTACTTC.

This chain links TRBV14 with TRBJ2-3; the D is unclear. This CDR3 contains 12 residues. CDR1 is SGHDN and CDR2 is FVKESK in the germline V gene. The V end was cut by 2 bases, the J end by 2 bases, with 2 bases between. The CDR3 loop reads CASSQSTDTQYF. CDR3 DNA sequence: TGTGCCAGCAGCCAATCCACAGATACGCAGTATTTT. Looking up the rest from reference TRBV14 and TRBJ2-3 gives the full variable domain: EAGVTQFPSHSVIEKGQTVTLRCDPISGHDNLYWYRRVMGKEIKFLLHFVKESKQDESGMPNNRFLAERTGGTYSTLKVQPAELEDSGVYFCASSQSTDTQYFGPGTRLTVL.

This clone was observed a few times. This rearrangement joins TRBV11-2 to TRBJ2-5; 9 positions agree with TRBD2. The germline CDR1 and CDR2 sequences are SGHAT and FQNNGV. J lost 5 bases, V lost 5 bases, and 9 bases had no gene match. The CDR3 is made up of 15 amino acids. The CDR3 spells CASSVGASGAETQYF. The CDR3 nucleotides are TGTGCCAGCAGCGTGGGGGCTAGCGGGGCGGAGACCCAGTACTTC. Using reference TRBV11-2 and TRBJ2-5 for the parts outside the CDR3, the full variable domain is EAGVAQSPRYKIIEKRQSVAFWCNPISGHATLYWYQQILGQGPKLLIQFQNNGVVDDSQLPKDRFSAERLKGVDSTLKIQPAKLEDSAVYLCASSVGASGAETQYFGPGTRLLVL.

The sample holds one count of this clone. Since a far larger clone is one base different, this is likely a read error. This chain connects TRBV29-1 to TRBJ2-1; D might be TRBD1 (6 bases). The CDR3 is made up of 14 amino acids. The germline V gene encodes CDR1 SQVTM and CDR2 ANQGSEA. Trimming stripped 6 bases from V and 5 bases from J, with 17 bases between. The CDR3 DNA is TGCAGCGTCGGATGGACAGTGTTAAACAATGAGCAGTTCTTC. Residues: CSVGWTVLNNEQFF.

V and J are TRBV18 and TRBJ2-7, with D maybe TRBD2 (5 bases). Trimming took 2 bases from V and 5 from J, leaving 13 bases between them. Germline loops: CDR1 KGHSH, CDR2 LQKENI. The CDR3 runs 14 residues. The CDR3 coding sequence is TGTGCCAGCTCACCATCGAAAGGGAGTGACGAGCAGTACTTC. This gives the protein CASSPSKGSDEQYF.

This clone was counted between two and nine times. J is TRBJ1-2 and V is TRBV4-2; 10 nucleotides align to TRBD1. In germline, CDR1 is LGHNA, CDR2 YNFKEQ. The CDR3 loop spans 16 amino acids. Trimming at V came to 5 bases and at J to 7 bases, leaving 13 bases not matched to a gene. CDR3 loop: CASSLEGQGTGGGYTF. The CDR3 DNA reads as TGTGCCAGCAGCTTAGAGGGACAGGGGACCGGGGGTGGCTACACCTTC.

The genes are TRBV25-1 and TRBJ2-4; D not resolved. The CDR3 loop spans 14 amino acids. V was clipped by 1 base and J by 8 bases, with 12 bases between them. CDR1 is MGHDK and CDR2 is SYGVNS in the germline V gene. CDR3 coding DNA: TGTGCCAGCAGTGAATTTAGCTCTCGGGACATTCAGTACTTC. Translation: CASSEFSSRDIQYF.

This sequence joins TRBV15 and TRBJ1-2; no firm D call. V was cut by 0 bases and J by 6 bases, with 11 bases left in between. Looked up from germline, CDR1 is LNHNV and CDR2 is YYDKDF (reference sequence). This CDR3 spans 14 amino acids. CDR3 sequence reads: CATSRDLRTDGYTF. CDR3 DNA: TGTGCCACCAGCAGAGACTTGAGGACGGATGGCTACACCTTC.

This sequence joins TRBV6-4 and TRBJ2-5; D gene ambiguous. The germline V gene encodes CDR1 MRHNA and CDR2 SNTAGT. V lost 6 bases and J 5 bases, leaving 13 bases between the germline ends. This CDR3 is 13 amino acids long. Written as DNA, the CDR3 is TGTGCCAGCAGCGAAGAGTTGGGCGAGACCCAGTACTTC. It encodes CASSEELGETQYF.

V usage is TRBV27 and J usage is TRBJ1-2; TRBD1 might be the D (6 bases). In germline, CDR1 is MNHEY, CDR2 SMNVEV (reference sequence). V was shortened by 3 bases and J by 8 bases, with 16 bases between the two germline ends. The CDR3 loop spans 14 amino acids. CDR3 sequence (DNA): TGTGCCAGCAGTTTTGGTACAGGGAATAGAGGCTACACCTTC. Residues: CASSFGTGNRGYTF.

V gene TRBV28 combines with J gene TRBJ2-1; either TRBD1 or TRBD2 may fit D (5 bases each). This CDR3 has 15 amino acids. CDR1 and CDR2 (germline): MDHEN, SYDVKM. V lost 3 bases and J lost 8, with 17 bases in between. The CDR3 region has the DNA TGTGCCAGCAGTTTTTTAAGTGGGGGTGGGGATGAGCAGTTCTTC. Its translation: CASSFLSGGGDEQFF.

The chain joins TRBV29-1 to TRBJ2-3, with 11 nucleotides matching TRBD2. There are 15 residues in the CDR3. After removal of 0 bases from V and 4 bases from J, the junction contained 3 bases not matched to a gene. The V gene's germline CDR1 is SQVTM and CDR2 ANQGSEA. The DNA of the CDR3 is TGCAGCGTTGAAGAATTACTAGCGGGAGCAGATACGCAGTATTTT. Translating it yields CSVEELLAGADTQYF.

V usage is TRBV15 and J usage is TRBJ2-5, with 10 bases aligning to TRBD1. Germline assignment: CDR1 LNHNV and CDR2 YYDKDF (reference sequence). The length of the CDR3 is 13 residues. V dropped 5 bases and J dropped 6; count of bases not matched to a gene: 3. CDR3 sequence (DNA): TGTGCCACCAGCTGGGGACAGGGGCAGACCCAGTACTTC. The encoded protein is CATSWGQGQTQYF.

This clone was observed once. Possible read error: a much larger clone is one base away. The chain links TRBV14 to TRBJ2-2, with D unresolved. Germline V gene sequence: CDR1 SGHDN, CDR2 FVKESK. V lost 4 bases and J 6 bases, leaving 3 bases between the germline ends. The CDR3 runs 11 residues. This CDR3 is CASSLAGELFF. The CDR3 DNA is TGTGCCAGCAGCCTCGCCGGGGAGCTGTTTTTT.

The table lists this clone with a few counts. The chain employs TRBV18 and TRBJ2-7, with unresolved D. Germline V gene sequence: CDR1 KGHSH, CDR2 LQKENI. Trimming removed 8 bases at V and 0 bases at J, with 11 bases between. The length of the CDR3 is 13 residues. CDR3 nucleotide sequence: TGTGCCAGCGCACAGCCTAACTCCTACGAGCAGTACTTC. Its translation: CASAQPNSYEQYF.

As DNA, the CDR3 is TGTGCCTGGAGTCTTATGTCCTACGAGCAGTACTTC. Translation: CAWSLMSYEQYF. The V gene is TRBV30, the J gene TRBJ2-7; no reliable D call. Trimming cost V 2 bases and J 1 base, with 6 bases left between them. The CDR3 covers 12 residues. Germline V gives CDR1 GTSNPN, CDR2 SVGIG (reference sequence). Full variable domain (missing parts from reference TRBV30 and TRBJ2-7): SQTIHQWPATLVQPVGSPLSLECTVEGTSNPNLYWYRQAAGRGLQLLFYSVGIGQISSEVPQNLSASRPQDRQFILSSKKLLLSDSGFYLCAWSLMSYEQYFGPGTRLTVT.

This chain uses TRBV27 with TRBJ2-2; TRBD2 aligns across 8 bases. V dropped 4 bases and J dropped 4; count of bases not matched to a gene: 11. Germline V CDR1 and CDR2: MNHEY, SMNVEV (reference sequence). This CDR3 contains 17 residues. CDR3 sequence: CASSWHGRASSTGELFF. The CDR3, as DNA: TGTGCCAGCAGTTGGCACGGGAGGGCTAGTAGCACCGGGGAGCTGTTTTTT.

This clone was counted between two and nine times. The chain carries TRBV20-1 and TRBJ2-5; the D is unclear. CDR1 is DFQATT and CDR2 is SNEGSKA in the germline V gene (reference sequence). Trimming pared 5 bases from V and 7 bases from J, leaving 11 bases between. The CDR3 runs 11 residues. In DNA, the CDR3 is TGCAGTGCTCCATCAATCGGGACCCAGTACTTC. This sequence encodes CSAPSIGTQYF.

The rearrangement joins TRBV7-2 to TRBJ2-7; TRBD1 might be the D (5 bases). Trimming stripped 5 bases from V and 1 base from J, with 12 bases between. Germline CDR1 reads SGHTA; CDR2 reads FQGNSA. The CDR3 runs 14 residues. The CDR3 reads CASSLTQVSYEQYF. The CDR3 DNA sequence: TGTGCCAGCAGCCTAACACAGGTGTCCTACGAGCAGTACTTC. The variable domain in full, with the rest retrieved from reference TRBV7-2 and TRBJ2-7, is GAGVSQSPSNKVTEKGKDVELRCDPISGHTALYWYRQSLGQGLEFLIYFQGNSAPDKSGLPSDRFSAERTGGSVSTLTIQRTQQEDSAVYLCASSLTQVSYEQYFGPGTRLTVT.

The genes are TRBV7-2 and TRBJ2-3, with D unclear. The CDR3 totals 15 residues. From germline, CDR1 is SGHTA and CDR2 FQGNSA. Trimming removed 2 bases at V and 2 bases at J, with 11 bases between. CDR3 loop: CASSLFEAPTDTQYF. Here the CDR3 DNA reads TGTGCCAGCAGCTTATTCGAGGCTCCCACAGATACGCAGTATTTT.

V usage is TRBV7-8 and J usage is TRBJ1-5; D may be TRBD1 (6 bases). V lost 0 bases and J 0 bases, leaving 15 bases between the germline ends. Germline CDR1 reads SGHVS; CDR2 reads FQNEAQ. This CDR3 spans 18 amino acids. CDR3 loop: CASSLAPGQLNSNQPQHF. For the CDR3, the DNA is TGTGCCAGCAGCTTAGCGCCCGGACAGTTAAATAGCAATCAGCCCCAGCATTTT.